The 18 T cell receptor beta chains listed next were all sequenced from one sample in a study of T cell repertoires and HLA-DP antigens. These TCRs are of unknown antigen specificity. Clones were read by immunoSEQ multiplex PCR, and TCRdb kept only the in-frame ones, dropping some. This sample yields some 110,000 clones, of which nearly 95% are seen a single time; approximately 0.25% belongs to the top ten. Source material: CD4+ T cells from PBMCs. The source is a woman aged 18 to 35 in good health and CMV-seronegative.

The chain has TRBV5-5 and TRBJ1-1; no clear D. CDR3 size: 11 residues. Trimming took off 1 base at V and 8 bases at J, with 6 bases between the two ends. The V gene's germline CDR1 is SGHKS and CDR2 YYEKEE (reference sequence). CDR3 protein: CASSLNVEAFF. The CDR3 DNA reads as TGTGCCAGCAGCTTGAATGTAGAAGCTTTCTTT.

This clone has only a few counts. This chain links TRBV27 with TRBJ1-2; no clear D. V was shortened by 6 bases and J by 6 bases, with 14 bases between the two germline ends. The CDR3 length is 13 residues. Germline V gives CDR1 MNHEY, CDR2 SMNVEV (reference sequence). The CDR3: CASRSDVWNGYTF. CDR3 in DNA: TGTGCCAGCAGATCAGACGTTTGGAATGGCTACACCTTC.

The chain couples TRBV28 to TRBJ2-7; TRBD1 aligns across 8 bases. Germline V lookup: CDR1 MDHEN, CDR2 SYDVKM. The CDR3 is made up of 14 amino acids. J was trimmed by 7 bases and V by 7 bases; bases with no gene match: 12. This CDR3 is CASKLTGAPLEQYF. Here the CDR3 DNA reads TGTGCCAGCAAATTGACAGGGGCCCCCCTGGAGCAGTACTTC.

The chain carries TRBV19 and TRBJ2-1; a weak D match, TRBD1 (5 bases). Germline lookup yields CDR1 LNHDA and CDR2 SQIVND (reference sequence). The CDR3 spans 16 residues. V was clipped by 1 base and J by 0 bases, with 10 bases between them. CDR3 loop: CASSIGGGSSYNEQFF. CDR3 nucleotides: TGTGCCAGTAGTATAGGGGGCGGCAGCTCCTACAATGAGCAGTTCTTC.

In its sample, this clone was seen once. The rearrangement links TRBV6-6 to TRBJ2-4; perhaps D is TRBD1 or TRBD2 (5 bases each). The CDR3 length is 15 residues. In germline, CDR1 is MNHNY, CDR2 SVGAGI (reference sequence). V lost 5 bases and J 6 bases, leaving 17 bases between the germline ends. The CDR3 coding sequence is TGTGCCAGCAGTACCCTCAACAGGAGGCCAAACATTCAGTACTTC. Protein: CASSTLNRRPNIQYF.

The CDR3, as DNA: TGCGCCAGCAGCGCCATGACAGGGGGTCGAGAGACCCAGTACTTC. Translating it yields CASSAMTGGRETQYF. V usage is TRBV5-1 and J usage is TRBJ2-5, with 9 bases that match TRBD1. The CDR3 sequence is 15 residues long. Per the germline V gene, CDR1 is SGHRS and CDR2 is YFSETQ. After removal of 4 bases from V and 4 bases from J, the junction contained 8 bases not matched to a gene.

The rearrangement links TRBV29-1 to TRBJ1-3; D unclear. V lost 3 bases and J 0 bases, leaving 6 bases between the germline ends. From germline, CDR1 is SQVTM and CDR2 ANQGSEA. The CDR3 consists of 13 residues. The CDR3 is CSVEESSGNTIYF. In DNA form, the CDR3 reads TGCAGCGTTGAGGAGAGCTCTGGAAACACCATATATTTT.

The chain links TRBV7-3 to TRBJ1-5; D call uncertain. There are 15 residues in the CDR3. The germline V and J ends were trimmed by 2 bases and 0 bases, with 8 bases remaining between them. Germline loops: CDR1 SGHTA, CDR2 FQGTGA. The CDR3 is CASSLDEDSNQPQHF. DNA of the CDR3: TGTGCCAGCAGCTTAGATGAGGATAGCAATCAGCCCCAGCATTTT.

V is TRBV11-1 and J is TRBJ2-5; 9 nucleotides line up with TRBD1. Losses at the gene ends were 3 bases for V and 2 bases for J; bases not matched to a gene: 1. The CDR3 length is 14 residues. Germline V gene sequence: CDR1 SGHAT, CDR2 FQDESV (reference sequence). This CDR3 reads CASSFDRGQETQYF. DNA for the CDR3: TGTGCCAGCAGCTTCGACAGGGGGCAAGAGACCCAGTACTTC. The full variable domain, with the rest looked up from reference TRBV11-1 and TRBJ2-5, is EAEVAQSPRYKITEKSQAVAFWCDPISGHATLYWYRQILGQGPELLVQFQDESVVDDSQLPKDRFSAERLKGVDSTLKIQPAELGDSAMYLCASSFDRGQETQYFGPGTRLLVL.

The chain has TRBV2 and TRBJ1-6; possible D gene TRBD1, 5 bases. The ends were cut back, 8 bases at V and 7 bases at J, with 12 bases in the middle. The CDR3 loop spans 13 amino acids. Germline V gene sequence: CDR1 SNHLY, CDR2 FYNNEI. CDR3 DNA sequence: TGTGCCAGCGGGACCGGGAGGAATTCACCCCTCCACTTT. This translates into CASGTGRNSPLHF.

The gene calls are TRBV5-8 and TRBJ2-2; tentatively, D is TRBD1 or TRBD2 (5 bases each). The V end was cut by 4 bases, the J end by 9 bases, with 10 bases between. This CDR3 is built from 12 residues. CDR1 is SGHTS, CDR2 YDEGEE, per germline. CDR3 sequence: CASSHGTWELFF. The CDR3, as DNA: TGTGCCAGCAGCCACGGGACCTGGGAGCTGTTTTTT.

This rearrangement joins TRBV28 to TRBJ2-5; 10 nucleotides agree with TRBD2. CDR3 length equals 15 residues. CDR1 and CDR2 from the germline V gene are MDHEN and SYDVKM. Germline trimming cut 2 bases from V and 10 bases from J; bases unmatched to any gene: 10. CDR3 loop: CASSLVTGASGSQYF. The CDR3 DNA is TGTGCCAGCAGTTTAGTTACCGGGGCTAGCGGGAGCCAGTACTTC.

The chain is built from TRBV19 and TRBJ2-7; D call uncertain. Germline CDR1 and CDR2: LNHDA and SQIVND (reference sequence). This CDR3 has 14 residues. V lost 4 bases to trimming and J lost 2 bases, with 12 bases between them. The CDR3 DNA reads TGTGCCAGTAGTAGACCGGGTAAACCCTACGAGCAGTACGTC. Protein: CASSRPGKPYEQYV.

CDR3 sequence: CASSIGQGLAQYF. DNA of the CDR3: TGTGCCAGTAGTATTGGGCAGGGACTCGCCCAGTACTTC. The rearrangement uses TRBV19 and TRBJ2-5, with a possible D match to TRBD2 (6 bases). V dropped 3 bases and J dropped 9 bases, with 14 bases sitting between them. CDR3 length: 13 amino acids. The V gene's germline CDR1 is LNHDA and CDR2 SQIVND (reference sequence).

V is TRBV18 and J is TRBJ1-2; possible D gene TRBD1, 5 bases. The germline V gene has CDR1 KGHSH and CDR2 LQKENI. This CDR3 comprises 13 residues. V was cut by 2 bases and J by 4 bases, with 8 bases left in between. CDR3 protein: CASSPSGLYGYTF. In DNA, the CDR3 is TGTGCCAGCTCACCATCGGGACTCTATGGCTACACCTTC.

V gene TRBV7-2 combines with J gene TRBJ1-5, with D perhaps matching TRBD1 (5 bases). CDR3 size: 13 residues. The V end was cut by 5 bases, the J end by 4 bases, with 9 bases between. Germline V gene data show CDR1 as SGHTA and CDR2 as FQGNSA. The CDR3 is CASSDRPNQPQHF. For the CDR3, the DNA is TGTGCCAGCAGCGACAGACCGAATCAGCCCCAGCATTTT.

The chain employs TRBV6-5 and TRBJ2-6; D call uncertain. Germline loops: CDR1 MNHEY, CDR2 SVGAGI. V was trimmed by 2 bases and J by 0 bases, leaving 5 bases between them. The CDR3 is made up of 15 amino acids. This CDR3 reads CASSYGSSGANVLTF. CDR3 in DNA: TGTGCCAGCAGTTACGGTAGCTCTGGGGCCAACGTCCTGACTTTC.

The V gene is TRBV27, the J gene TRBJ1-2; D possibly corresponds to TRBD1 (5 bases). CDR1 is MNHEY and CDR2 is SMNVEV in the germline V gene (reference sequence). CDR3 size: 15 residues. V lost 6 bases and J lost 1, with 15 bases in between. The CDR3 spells CASSQFGGVNYGYTF. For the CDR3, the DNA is TGTGCCAGCAGCCAGTTTGGGGGAGTTAACTATGGCTACACCTTC.